These 23 T cell receptor beta chains share one sample of origin, sequenced in a study of blood T cell repertoires in COVID-19. Generated by immunoSEQ multiplex PCR, the TCRdb table keeps only in-frame clones and is missing some. This table has hundreds of thousands of clones, roughly four fifths appearing once. The sequenced sample consisted of PBMCs or T cells enriched from blood (not recorded which). Receptor source: a man aged 40-49 years who had been exposed to COVID-19.

This sequence joins TRBV7-6 and TRBJ2-7; 9 nucleotides agree with TRBD2. The CDR3 has 16 residues. Germline V CDR1 and CDR2: SGHVS, FNYEAQ. Trimming took 1 base from V and 0 from J; bases not matched to a gene: 4. As DNA, the CDR3 is TGTGCCAGCAGCTTAGTAGCGGGAGCCACCTCCTACGAGCAGTACTTC. Its protein is CASSLVAGATSYEQYF. The full variable domain, its missing parts supplied by reference TRBV7-6 and TRBJ2-7, is GAGVSQSPRYKVTKRGQDVALRCDPISGHVSLYWYRQALGQGPEFLTYFNYEAQQDKSGLPNDRFSAERPEGSISTLTIQRTEQRDSAMYRCASSLVAGATSYEQYFGPGTRLTVT.

V usage is TRBV7-9 and J usage is TRBJ2-7; TRBD2 matches 7 bases. The V gene end was trimmed by 4 bases and the J gene end by 4 bases; junction bases not matched to a gene: 7. The CDR3 sequence is 14 residues long. Germline assignment: CDR1 SEHNR and CDR2 FQNEAQ (reference sequence). The DNA for the CDR3 is TGTGCCAGCAGCTCCTCCGCGGGAGTTTACGAGCAGTACTTC. This translates into CASSSSAGVYEQYF.

This clone occurred a few times. The chain is built from TRBV21-1 and TRBJ2-1; TRBD1 reflects the table's D call only, with no check against the DNA. TRBV21-1 is a pseudogene locus. This CDR3 region has 17 residues. The CDR3 DNA sequence: TGTGCCAGCAGCATCCCAGGCGTGGCAGCTTCCTACAATGAGCAGTTCTTC. This sequence encodes CASSIPGVAASYNEQFF.

This chain uses TRBV13 with TRBJ2-7; 11 positions match TRBD2. Trimming took 5 bases from V and 6 from J; bases not matched to a gene: 6. Germline lookup yields CDR1 PRHDT and CDR2 FYEKMQ (reference sequence). The CDR3 has 14 amino acids. The DNA of the CDR3 is TGTGCCAGCAGCCCCCCCGGGACTAGCGGCGAGCAGTACTTC. This translates into CASSPPGTSGEQYF.

This clone was recorded once. The rearrangement joins TRBV19 to TRBJ1-3; D gene ambiguous. The length of the CDR3 is 14 residues. Germline CDR1 is LNHDA and CDR2 is SQIVND (reference sequence). With 5 bases removed from V and 2 bases from J, the gap between germline ends came to 10 bases. The CDR3 region has the DNA TGTGCCAGTAGTGGAGAGAATACTGGAAACACCATATATTTT. Translating it yields CASSGENTGNTIYF.

This clone was seen only a few times. The rearrangement links TRBV18 to TRBJ2-2; the match to TRBD1 covers 11 bases. This CDR3 is 17 amino acids long. The V gene's germline CDR1 is KGHSH and CDR2 LQKENI. After removal of 1 base from V and 5 bases from J, the junction contained 6 bases not matched to a gene. The CDR3 loop is CASSPRTGTGGTGELFF. CDR3 bases: TGTGCCAGCTCACCACGCACCGGGACAGGGGGGACCGGGGAGCTGTTTTTT.

This chain uses TRBV7-5 with TRBJ2-5; no DNA check was done on the table's D call, TRBD2. TRBV7-5 corresponds to a pseudogene. The CDR3 is 12 residues long. DNA of the CDR3: TGTGTCAGAAGAGGGTGGGAGGAGACCCAGTACTTC. It encodes CVRRGWEETQYF.

V usage is TRBV3-1 (or the pseudogene TRBV3-2) and J usage is TRBJ2-5; 7 bases agree with TRBD2. V lost 0 bases to trimming and J lost 4 bases; unmatched junction nucleotides: 8. Per the germline V gene, CDR1 is LGHDT and CDR2 is YNNKEL (reference sequence). CDR3 length equals 16 residues. CDR3 sequence: CASSQDRNGRPETQYF. CDR3 nucleotides: TGTGCCAGCAGCCAAGATCGGAACGGGAGGCCAGAGACCCAGTACTTC.

This sequence joins TRBV11-2 and TRBJ2-5; 9 bases agree with TRBD2. This CDR3 is 16 amino acids long. The ends lost 1 base at V and 6 bases at J; junction bases unmatched: 9. Germline V gene lookup returns CDR1 SGHAT and CDR2 FQNNGV. CDR3 loop: CASSLGIAGVSKTQYF. CDR3 DNA: TGTGCCAGCAGCTTAGGCATAGCGGGAGTGAGTAAGACCCAGTACTTC.

The chain has TRBV9 and TRBJ2-1, with D unclear. Germline values: CDR1 SGDLS, CDR2 YYNGEE. The length of the CDR3 is 14 residues. V lost 4 bases to trimming and J lost 10 bases, with 18 bases between them. CDR3 nucleotides: TGTGCCAGCAGCAGTGCGGCCCAGTATGTGGAGCAGTTCTTC. Protein: CASSSAAQYVEQFF. Full variable domain (remainder filled in from reference TRBV9 and TRBJ2-1): DSGVTQTPKHLITATGQRVTLRCSPRSGDLSVYWYQQSLDQGLQFLIQYYNGEERAKGNILERFSAQQFPDLHSELNLSSLELGDSALYFCASSSAAQYVEQFFGPGTRLTVL.

V gene TRBV7-8 combines with J gene TRBJ2-1; D gene uncertain. Germline V gives CDR1 SGHVS, CDR2 FQNEAQ. CDR3 size: 13 residues. Trimming took off 2 bases at V and 6 bases at J, with 8 bases between the two ends. The CDR3 loop reads CASSLYGGNEQFF. In nucleotides, the CDR3 is TGTGCCAGCAGCTTATATGGCGGCAATGAGCAGTTCTTC.

The chain's CDR3 is CASSPLGEGIQYF. CDR3 in DNA: TGTGCCAGCAGTCCGCTAGGGGAGGGCATTCAGTACTTC. The chain couples TRBV12-3 or TRBV12-4 to TRBJ2-4; 7 bases align to TRBD2. The V and J ends lost 5 bases and 9 bases, in that order; junction bases with no gene match: 7. The CDR3 runs to 13 residues.

This chain uses TRBV7-2 with TRBJ2-1, with D possibly matching TRBD2 (5 bases). Deletions cut 5 bases from V and 9 bases from J, with 17 bases between. This CDR3 has 14 amino acids. Germline CDR1 and CDR2: SGHTA and FQGNSA. CDR3 loop: CASSRGGSESEQFF. The CDR3 region has the DNA TGTGCCAGCAGCCGCGGAGGATCGGAATCTGAGCAGTTCTTC.

The genes are TRBV12-3 or TRBV12-4 and TRBJ1-1; D possibly corresponds to TRBD1 (5 bases). This CDR3 is built from 13 residues. The V gene lost 8 bases and the J gene lost 2 bases, with 12 bases spanning the gap. CDR3 amino acids: CASGPTENTEAFF. CDR3 nucleotides: TGTGCCAGCGGACCGACAGAAAACACTGAAGCTTTCTTT.

The J gene is TRBJ2-2, the V gene TRBV7-9; D is possibly TRBD2 (6 bases). The CDR3 runs 15 residues. Trimming shortened V by 1 base and J by 5 bases, and 11 bases separated the two germline ends. CDR1 and CDR2 (germline): SEHNR, FQNEAQ (reference sequence). The CDR3 sequence: CASSLDGTSTGELFF. The DNA for the CDR3 is TGTGCCAGCAGCTTAGACGGGACTTCGACCGGGGAGCTGTTTTTT.

The chain uses TRBV3-1 (or the pseudogene TRBV3-2) and TRBJ1-5, with D uncertain. Germline CDR1 is LGHDT and CDR2 is YNNKEL (reference sequence). The length of the CDR3 is 14 residues. V was cut by 1 base and J by 6 bases, with 10 bases left in between. CDR3 in DNA: TGTGCCAGCAGCCAAGGGGCCCCGCCTCAGCCCCAGCATTTT. Translated, it gives CASSQGAPPQPQHF.

V and J are TRBV5-1 and TRBJ1-1; D is uncertain. CDR1 and CDR2 (germline): SGHRS, YFSETQ. Trimming stripped 2 bases from V and 1 base from J, with 6 bases between. This CDR3 spans 13 amino acids. DNA for the CDR3: TGCGCCAGCAGCTTCAACAGGAACACTGAAGCTTTCTTT. Its translation is CASSFNRNTEAFF.

The chain uses TRBV6-4 and TRBJ2-2, with D tentatively TRBD1 (6 bases). The ends were cut back, 6 bases at V and 5 bases at J, with 16 bases in the middle. Germline CDR1 reads MRHNA; CDR2 reads SNTAGT. The CDR3 loop spans 15 amino acids. CDR3 amino acids: CASRVHYRVTGELFF. DNA for the CDR3: TGTGCCAGCAGGGTACATTACAGGGTTACCGGGGAGCTGTTTTTT.

The chain links TRBV5-4 to TRBJ2-6; D possibly corresponds to TRBD2 (5 bases). Trimming pared 4 bases from V and 4 bases from J, leaving 18 bases between. In germline, CDR1 is SGHNT, CDR2 YYREEE (reference sequence). The CDR3 sequence is 17 residues long. The CDR3 region has the DNA TGTGCCAGCAGCAAAATCCCGACGGGAATGGGGGCCAACGTCCTGACTTTC. The encoded protein is CASSKIPTGMGANVLTF.

The chain links TRBV6-5 to TRBJ2-7, with no clear D. The CDR3 consists of 15 residues. Germline V CDR1 and CDR2: MNHEY, SVGAGI. V was trimmed by 0 bases and J by 3 bases, leaving 12 bases between them. The CDR3 sequence is CASSYSPMGSYEQYF. In nucleotides, the CDR3 is TGTGCCAGCAGTTACTCCCCCATGGGCAGCTACGAGCAGTACTTC.

CDR3 bases: TGTGCCTGGAGTGTACGTAGAGCAGAGACCCAGTACTTC. Its translation: CAWSVRRAETQYF. The rearrangement links TRBV30 to TRBJ2-5; no definite D call. This CDR3 has 13 residues. Germline V gives CDR1 GTSNPN, CDR2 SVGIG (reference sequence). V lost 0 bases and J lost 4, with 9 bases in between. The entire variable domain, with the rest obtained from reference TRBV30 and TRBJ2-5, is as follows: SQTIHQWPATLVQPVGSPLSLECTVEGTSNPNLYWYRQAAGRGLQLLFYSVGIGQISSEVPQNLSASRPQDRQFILSSKKLLLSDSGFYLCAWSVRRAETQYFGPGTRLLVL.

This clone was seen ten or more times. The chain links TRBV25-1 to TRBJ1-5, with D uncertain. Trimming took off 1 base at V and 5 bases at J, with 3 bases between the two ends. Germline lookup yields CDR1 MGHDK and CDR2 SYGVNS. The CDR3 sequence is 12 residues long. DNA of the CDR3: TGTGCCAGCAGTGAATTCGATCAGCCCCAGCATTTT. It specifies CASSEFDQPQHF.

This clone was counted a few times. The chain has TRBV3-1 (or the pseudogene TRBV3-2) and TRBJ1-1; unclear D gene. This CDR3 has 12 amino acids. Germline-derived CDR1 and CDR2 are LGHDT and YNNKEL (reference sequence). V shed 4 bases and J shed 1 base, with 4 bases lying between them. The CDR3 is CASSRRNTEAFF. Here the CDR3 DNA reads TGTGCCAGCAGCCGGAGGAACACTGAAGCTTTCTTT.